This record concerns one T cell receptor beta chain sequence. What it recognizes is unknown. The data were taken from a study of shared clonotypes between healthy human individuals. Method: immunoSEQ multiplex PCR; TCRdb's copy keeps in-frame clones and lacks some. Of around 1.5 million clones in the sample, 95% to 99% are singletons; the top ten hold 0.4% to 0.55%. CDR3 length: 12 amino acids. Germline loops: CDR1 SQVTM, CDR2 ANQGSEA. Trimming removed 6 bases from V and 0 bases from J, with 8 bases in between. Whole-study findings and limits: Researchers sampled blood only, noting tissue repertoires likely differ. The authors expected sequencing depth to affect clonotype sharing among donors.

The sequenced sample was naive CD4+ T cells sorted from blood. Stated subset: CD45RA+ positively selected. The chain links TRBV29-1 to TRBJ1-2; no definite D call. The receptor was isolated from a man aged 25-45 years in good health. The CDR3 loop reads CSVGVSNYGYTF. CDR3 in DNA: TGCAGCGTCGGGGTTTCTAACTATGGCTACACCTTC.